This is a list of T cell receptor beta chains from one sample in a study of CD8+ T cells in alopecia areata. Here immunoSEQ multiplex PCR was the method, and the copy in TCRdb shows in-frame clones only, minus some. Among about 280,000 clones, roughly 50% were seen once, and the ten largest hold around 1.8%. The material sequenced was CD4+ T cells sorted from blood, taken at week 24, from a patient treated with tofacitinib. The source of these receptors is a human donor with alopecia areata. The conserved cysteine and the conserved F or W are not part of the CDR3 here.

v_call cdr3_aa
TRBV5-1 ASSLNRGTYNEQF
TRBV4-1 ASSQEVPSAGSSYNEQF
TRBV7-9 ASSWTGTGQPQH
TRBV7-6 ASKGLGEETQY
TRBV28 ASSFFTGTGGYT
TRBV6-5 ASSQNRGGYEQY
TRBV4-2 ASSQETRGAGGSKETQY
TRBV6-5 ASSHSDTQY
TRBV4-2 ASSQTGTDTQY
TRBV4-2 ASSQLSGGSDTQY
TRBV29-1 SARDRGNNYGYT
TRBV5-1 ASSLSSGGETQY
TRBV4-2 ASSPRDGGLDSPLH
TRBV30 AWTPGTISSYNSPLH
TRBV30 AWTPRGSSYEQY
TRBV5-1 ASSLAQLQETQY
TRBV28 ASSPLDRVNTEAF
TRBV2 ASRAGTGEFNEQF
TRBV2 ASSAASGGNNEQF
TRBV6-5 ASRPTDPTGGYT
TRBV2 ASSETDRVRNQPQH
TRBV6-5 ASRERGGRLNEQF
TRBV30 AWSGGRSEQY
TRBV7-3 ASSLGSRQGTDTQY
TRBV6-5 AISVGDRDTDTQY
TRBV29-1 SARGQGKEAF
TRBV30 AFTALRDGYT
TRBV7-7 ASSLAGGGLNEQF
TRBV4-3 ASSQDPGRNGYT
TRBV5-1 ASSQGLAAYNEQF
TRBV6-6 ASSYSKTQY
TRBV19 ASSIGGQTNEEAF
TRBV5-6 ASSPRVAKNIQY
TRBV9 ASSVGLEETQY
TRBV18 ASSRLGREETQY
TRBV10-3 AISEFKGPRGHEQF
TRBV29-1 SVGGGGQGETQY
TRBV4-1 ASSHLGRGPKSEQF
TRBV7-9 ASSFPGGDTQY
TRBV29-1 SVEDPGLRLF
TRBV29-1 SARGWLAGKNIQY
TRBV9 ASSVGPGGAYEQY
TRBV4-3 ASSQDHRSNQPQH
TRBV7-2 ASSFTGDQPQH
TRBV7-9 ASSLNGQPNTEAF
TRBV30 AWSVRDDQPQH
TRBV5-4 ASALGRGNYNEQF
TRBV19 ASAGTKETQY
TRBV7-2 ASSSRGMAGQPQH
TRBV23-1 ASSQTDRRIGQPQH
TRBV28 ASSLEYEQY
TRBV2 ASGAAVHTDTQY
TRBV9 ASSTSGGPGTEAF
TRBV6-5 ASMRAQETQY
TRBV30 AWSPQSAAPTDTQY
TRBV29-1 SAGQGRDSPLH
TRBV5-1 ASSPESTGYGYT
TRBV4-2 ASSQDTGTGNYGYT
TRBV28 ASSLWAGDNSNQPQH